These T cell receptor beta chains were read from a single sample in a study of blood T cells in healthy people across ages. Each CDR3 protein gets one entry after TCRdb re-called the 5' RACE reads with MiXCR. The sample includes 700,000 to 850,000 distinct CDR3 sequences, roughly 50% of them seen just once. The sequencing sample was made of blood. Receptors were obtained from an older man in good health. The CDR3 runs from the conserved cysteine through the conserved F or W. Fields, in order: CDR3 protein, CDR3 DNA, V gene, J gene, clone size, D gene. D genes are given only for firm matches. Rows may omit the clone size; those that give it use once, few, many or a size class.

cdr3_aa: CARSLGGLAGELETQYF
cdr3_nt: TGTGCCCGCAGCTTGGGGGGGCTAGCGGGAGAACTAGAGACCCAGTACTTC
v_call: TRBV7-8
j_call: TRBJ2-5
clone_size: -
d_call: TRBD2

cdr3_aa: CSASDPSKNIQYF
cdr3_nt: TGCAGTGCTAGCGACCCTTCCAAAAACATTCAGTACTTC
v_call: TRBV20-1
j_call: TRBJ2-4
clone_size: -
d_call: -

cdr3_aa: CASSLARHGHEQYF
cdr3_nt: TGTGCCAGCAGTTTAGCCAGGCATGGACACGAGCAGTACTTC
v_call: TRBV27
j_call: TRBJ2-7
clone_size: -
d_call: -

cdr3_aa: CASSSDSSSYNEQYF
cdr3_nt: TGTGCTAGCAGCTCGGACTCGTCCTCCTACAATGAGCAGTACTTC
v_call: TRBV7-7
j_call: TRBJ2-7
clone_size: -
d_call: -

cdr3_aa: CATSGLSLGAADNEQFF
cdr3_nt: TGTGCCACCAGTGGCCTATCGCTGGGGGCTGCGGACAATGAGCAGTTCTTC
v_call: TRBV24-1
j_call: TRBJ2-1
clone_size: -
d_call: -

cdr3_aa: CASSEPGQPNYGYTF
cdr3_nt: TGCGCCAGCAGCGAACCGGGACAGCCGAACTATGGCTACACCTTC
v_call: TRBV5-1
j_call: TRBJ1-2
clone_size: -
d_call: TRBD1

cdr3_aa: CASSQGAEQFF
cdr3_nt: TGTGCCAGCTCACAGGGGGCTGAGCAGTTCTTC
v_call: TRBV18
j_call: TRBJ2-1
clone_size: few
d_call: TRBD1

cdr3_aa: CASSPGPRGFGLDNEQFF
cdr3_nt: TGCGCCAGCAGTCCTGGGCCGAGAGGTTTTGGTTTGGACAATGAGCAGTTCTTC
v_call: TRBV5-1
j_call: TRBJ2-1
clone_size: -
d_call: -

cdr3_aa: CASSSFLTDTQYF
cdr3_nt: TGTGCCAGCAGCTCTTTTCTCACAGATACGCAGTATTTT
v_call: TRBV7-3
j_call: TRBJ2-3
clone_size: -
d_call: -

cdr3_aa: CASSLGLAVITDTQYF
cdr3_nt: TGTGCCAGCAGTTTAGGGTTAGCCGTGATCACAGATACGCAGTATTTT
v_call: TRBV12-3/TRBV12-4
j_call: TRBJ2-3
clone_size: few
d_call: -

cdr3_aa: CASSLVRGTSRYAYF
cdr3_nt: TGTGCCAGCAGCTTAGTCAGGGGAACAAGCAGATACGCGTATTTT
v_call: TRBV11-2
j_call: TRBJ2-3
clone_size: -
d_call: -

cdr3_aa: CSVEGGPNVVGNTIYF
cdr3_nt: TGCAGCGTTGAAGGAGGGCCCAATGTGGTTGGAAACACCATATATTTT
v_call: TRBV29-1
j_call: TRBJ1-3
clone_size: once
d_call: -

cdr3_aa: CASSVREKNTQYF
cdr3_nt: TGTGCCAGCAGTGTACGGGAGAAGAATACGCAGTATTTT
v_call: TRBV6-5
j_call: TRBJ2-3
clone_size: once
d_call: -

cdr3_aa: CAGPDRGNADAQYF
cdr3_nt: TGTGCCGGCCCTGACAGAGGTAATGCAGATGCGCAGTATTTT
v_call: TRBV11-3
j_call: TRBJ2-3
clone_size: -
d_call: -

cdr3_aa: CASSPNGARYEQYF
cdr3_nt: TGCGCCAGCAGCCCTAACGGGGCGCGCTACGAGCAGTACTTC
v_call: TRBV5-1
j_call: TRBJ2-7
clone_size: -
d_call: -

cdr3_aa: CASSHWDPEQFF
cdr3_nt: TGTGCCAGCAGCCACTGGGACCCGGAGCAGTTCTTC
v_call: TRBV12-3/TRBV12-4
j_call: TRBJ2-1
clone_size: once
d_call: -

cdr3_aa: CASSRGGILYGYTF
cdr3_nt: TGCGCCAGCAGCCGAGGTGGTATCCTATATGGCTACACCTTC
v_call: TRBV5-1
j_call: TRBJ1-2
clone_size: -
d_call: -

cdr3_aa: CASSSRDRGGYEQYF
cdr3_nt: TGTGCCAGCAGTTCCCGAGACAGGGGGGGCTACGAGCAGTACTTC
v_call: TRBV6-6
j_call: TRBJ2-7
clone_size: -
d_call: TRBD1

cdr3_aa: CAISESVGIVAYEQYF
cdr3_nt: TGTGCCATCAGTGAGTCAGTAGGGATTGTCGCCTACGAGCAGTACTTC
v_call: TRBV10-3
j_call: TRBJ2-7
clone_size: -
d_call: -

cdr3_aa: CASSLEASWSSYNEQFF
cdr3_nt: TGTGCCAGCAGCTTAGAGGCTAGCTGGAGCTCCTACAATGAGCAGTTCTTC
v_call: TRBV7-9
j_call: TRBJ2-1
clone_size: -
d_call: -

cdr3_aa: CSVVRIGVDGEQYF
cdr3_nt: TGCAGCGTTGTTCGTATAGGGGTTGATGGCGAGCAGTACTTC
v_call: TRBV29-1
j_call: TRBJ2-7
clone_size: many
d_call: -

cdr3_aa: CASSHSGRAGNTGELFF
cdr3_nt: TGTGCCAGCAGCCATAGCGGGAGGGCCGGGAACACCGGGGAGCTGTTTTTT
v_call: TRBV3-1
j_call: TRBJ2-2
clone_size: -
d_call: TRBD2

cdr3_aa: CASSLYTGNEQFF
cdr3_nt: TGTGCCAGCAGTCTATATACAGGGAATGAGCAGTTCTTC
v_call: TRBV12-3/TRBV12-4
j_call: TRBJ2-1
clone_size: few
d_call: -

cdr3_aa: CASSAGQGRDAYF
cdr3_nt: TGTGCCAGCAGTGCAGGCCAAGGCAGAGACGCGTATTTT
v_call: TRBV25-1
j_call: TRBJ2-3
clone_size: -
d_call: -

cdr3_aa: CASSLTSEGGEQFF
cdr3_nt: TGTGCCAGCAGCCTCACTAGCGAAGGAGGTGAGCAGTTCTTC
v_call: TRBV2
j_call: TRBJ2-1
clone_size: few
d_call: TRBD2

cdr3_aa: CASSLGGQQYF
cdr3_nt: TGTGCCAGCAGTTTGGGGGGACAGCAGTACTTC
v_call: TRBV12-3/TRBV12-4
j_call: TRBJ2-5
clone_size: few
d_call: -

cdr3_aa: CSVGGQGQTQYF
cdr3_nt: TGCAGCGTTGGGGGACAGGGACAGACCCAGTACTTC
v_call: TRBV29-1
j_call: TRBJ2-5
clone_size: -
d_call: TRBD1

cdr3_aa: CASNQAGGIYEQYF
cdr3_nt: TGTGCCAGCAACCAAGCCGGCGGAATCTACGAGCAGTACTTC
v_call: TRBV28
j_call: TRBJ2-7
clone_size: -
d_call: -

cdr3_aa: CASSFRGGQGGYGYTF
cdr3_nt: TGTGCCAGCAGTTTTCGAGGGGGACAGGGGGGTTATGGCTACACCTTC
v_call: TRBV28
j_call: TRBJ1-2
clone_size: -
d_call: TRBD1

cdr3_aa: CASSFGIPGEQYF
cdr3_nt: TGTGCCAGCAGCTTCGGGATCCCGGGCGAGCAGTACTTC
v_call: TRBV3-1
j_call: TRBJ2-7
clone_size: once
d_call: -

cdr3_aa: CASSDSVNRYAYF
cdr3_nt: TGCGCCAGCAGTGACTCCGTAAACAGATACGCGTATTTT
v_call: TRBV10-1
j_call: TRBJ2-3
clone_size: -
d_call: -

cdr3_aa: CSGGLAGGEQYF
cdr3_nt: TGCAGCGGGGGACTAGCGGGAGGAGAGCAGTACTTC
v_call: TRBV29-1
j_call: TRBJ2-7
clone_size: -
d_call: TRBD2

cdr3_aa: CASSLTRTGYYGYTF
cdr3_nt: TGTGCCAGCAGTTTAACCAGGACAGGATACTATGGCTACACCTTC
v_call: TRBV12-3/TRBV12-4
j_call: TRBJ1-2
clone_size: -
d_call: TRBD1

cdr3_aa: CASSHEAARGHRYAYF
cdr3_nt: TGTGCCAGCAGCCATGAAGCTGCCAGGGGGCACAGATACGCGTATTTT
v_call: TRBV3-1
j_call: TRBJ2-3
clone_size: -
d_call: TRBD1

cdr3_aa: CSVAQYRRHRYAYF
cdr3_nt: TGCAGCGTTGCCCAATACAGGAGGCACAGATACGCGTATTTT
v_call: TRBV29-1
j_call: TRBJ2-3
clone_size: -
d_call: -

cdr3_aa: CASSMRPGLAGERSNEQFF
cdr3_nt: TGTGCCAGCAGTATGAGACCGGGACTAGCGGGAGAGAGGTCCAATGAGCAGTTCTTC
v_call: TRBV27
j_call: TRBJ2-1
clone_size: few
d_call: TRBD2

cdr3_aa: CASSLDGPPYNEQFF
cdr3_nt: TGTGCCAGCAGCTTAGACGGGCCACCCTACAATGAGCAGTTCTTC
v_call: TRBV7-3
j_call: TRBJ2-1
clone_size: few
d_call: -

cdr3_aa: CASSYATGVYEQYF
cdr3_nt: TGTGCCAGCAGTTACGCGACAGGGGTTTACGAGCAGTACTTC
v_call: TRBV6-5
j_call: TRBJ2-7
clone_size: few
d_call: TRBD1

cdr3_aa: CSVGQGSTYGYTF
cdr3_nt: TGCAGCGTTGGACAGGGGTCAACCTATGGCTACACCTTC
v_call: TRBV29-1
j_call: TRBJ1-2
clone_size: -
d_call: TRBD1

cdr3_aa: CATSDRTGRGRGGTETQYF
cdr3_nt: TGTGCCACCAGTGATAGGACAGGGCGCGGTCGGGGTGGAACAGAGACCCAGTACTTC
v_call: TRBV24-1
j_call: TRBJ2-5
clone_size: few
d_call: TRBD1

cdr3_aa: CASSPQGGRYAYF
cdr3_nt: TGTGCCAGCAGCCCGCAGGGTGGCAGATACGCGTATTTT
v_call: TRBV7-9
j_call: TRBJ2-3
clone_size: -
d_call: -

cdr3_aa: CASSQRDGYEQYF
cdr3_nt: TGTGCCAGCAGTCAGCGGGACGGCTACGAGCAGTACTTC
v_call: TRBV7-6
j_call: TRBJ2-7
clone_size: -
d_call: TRBD2

cdr3_aa: CSAQPGQSGRNEKLFF
cdr3_nt: TGCAGTGCACAACCGGGCCAGTCAGGGCGAAATGAAAAACTGTTTTTT
v_call: TRBV20-1
j_call: TRBJ1-4
clone_size: -
d_call: -

cdr3_aa: CASSSTPAANGKLFF
cdr3_nt: TGCGCCAGCAGCTCAACCCCGGCGGCTAATGGAAAACTGTTTTTT
v_call: TRBV5-1
j_call: TRBJ1-4
clone_size: -
d_call: -

cdr3_aa: CASSEEGGLVKEQYF
cdr3_nt: TGTGCCAGCAGCGAGGAAGGGGGGCTAGTGAAAGAGCAGTACTTC
v_call: TRBV28
j_call: TRBJ2-7
clone_size: -
d_call: -

cdr3_aa: CASSQTGLAGLGHREQFF
cdr3_nt: TGTGCCAGCAGCCAAACAGGACTAGCGGGACTAGGGCACAGGGAGCAGTTCTTC
v_call: TRBV14
j_call: TRBJ2-1
clone_size: few
d_call: TRBD2

cdr3_aa: CASSAHDRDTYEQFF
cdr3_nt: TGTGCCAGCTCCGCACACGACAGGGATACCTATGAGCAGTTCTTC
v_call: TRBV6-2/TRBV6-3
j_call: TRBJ2-1
clone_size: -
d_call: TRBD1

cdr3_aa: CASTRTLVSEQYF
cdr3_nt: TGTGCCAGCACTAGGACCTTGGTTTCCGAGCAGTACTTC
v_call: TRBV28
j_call: TRBJ2-7
clone_size: -
d_call: -

cdr3_aa: CASSRAGTMYNEQFF
cdr3_nt: TGTGCCAGCAGTAGAGCGGGTACAATGTACAATGAGCAGTTCTTC
v_call: TRBV12-3/TRBV12-4
j_call: TRBJ2-1
clone_size: -
d_call: -

cdr3_aa: CASSGTSGTYF
cdr3_nt: TGTGCCAGCAGCGGGACTAGCGGAACGTACTTC
v_call: TRBV3-1
j_call: TRBJ2-5
clone_size: -
d_call: TRBD2